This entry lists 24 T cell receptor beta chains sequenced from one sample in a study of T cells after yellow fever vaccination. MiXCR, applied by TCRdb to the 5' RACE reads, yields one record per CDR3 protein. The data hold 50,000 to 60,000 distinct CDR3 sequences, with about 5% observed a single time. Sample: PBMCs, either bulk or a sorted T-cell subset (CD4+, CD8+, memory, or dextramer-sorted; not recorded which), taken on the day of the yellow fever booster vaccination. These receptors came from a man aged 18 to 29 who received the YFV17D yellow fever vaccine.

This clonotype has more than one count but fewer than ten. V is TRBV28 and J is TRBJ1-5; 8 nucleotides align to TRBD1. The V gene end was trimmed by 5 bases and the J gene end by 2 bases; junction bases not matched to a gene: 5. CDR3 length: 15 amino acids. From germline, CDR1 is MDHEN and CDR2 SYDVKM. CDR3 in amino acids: CASSPRTGRNQPQHF. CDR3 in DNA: TGTGCCAGCAGTCCCCGGACAGGGCGCAATCAGCCCCAGCATTTT.

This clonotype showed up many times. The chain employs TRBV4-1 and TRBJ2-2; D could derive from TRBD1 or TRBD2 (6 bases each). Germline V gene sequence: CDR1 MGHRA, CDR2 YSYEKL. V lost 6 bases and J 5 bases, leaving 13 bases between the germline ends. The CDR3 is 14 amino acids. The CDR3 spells CASSQGRGTGELFF. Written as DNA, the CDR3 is TGCGCCAGCAGTCAGGGGCGGGGAACCGGGGAGCTGTTTTTT.

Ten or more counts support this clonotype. CDR3 sequence: CASRGYSSSTDTQYF. The CDR3 DNA is TGTGCCAGCAGAGGCTACTCTTCTAGCACAGATACGCAGTATTTT. This chain connects TRBV6-5 to TRBJ2-3; no definite D call. Germline CDR1 reads MNHEY; CDR2 reads SVGAGI. The CDR3 has 15 residues. Trimming removed 6 bases from V and 0 bases from J, with 13 bases in between.

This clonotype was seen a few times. The CDR3 sequence is CASSYTSGGALWTDTQYF. In DNA, the CDR3 is TGTGCCAGCAGTTACACTAGCGGGGGGGCCCTTTGGACAGATACGCAGTATTTT. The V and J genes are TRBV12-3 or TRBV12-4 and TRBJ2-3; 13 nucleotides align to TRBD2. After removal of 4 bases from V and 3 bases from J, the junction contained 10 bases not matched to a gene. The CDR3 consists of 18 residues.

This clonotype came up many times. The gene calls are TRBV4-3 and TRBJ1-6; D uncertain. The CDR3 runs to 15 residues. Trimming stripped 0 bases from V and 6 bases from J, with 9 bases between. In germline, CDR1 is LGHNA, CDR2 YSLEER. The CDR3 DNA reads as TGCGCCAGCAGCCAAGATGCGCCCTCTAATTCACCCCTCCACTTT. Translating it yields CASSQDAPSNSPLHF.

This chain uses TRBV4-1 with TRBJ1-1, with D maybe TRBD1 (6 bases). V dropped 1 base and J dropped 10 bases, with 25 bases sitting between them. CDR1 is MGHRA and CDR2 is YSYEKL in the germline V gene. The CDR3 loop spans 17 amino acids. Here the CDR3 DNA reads TGCGCCAGCAGCCAAGGACCGTTGGCCCAGACAGGTCGTCCAGCTTTCTTT. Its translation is CASSQGPLAQTGRPAFF.

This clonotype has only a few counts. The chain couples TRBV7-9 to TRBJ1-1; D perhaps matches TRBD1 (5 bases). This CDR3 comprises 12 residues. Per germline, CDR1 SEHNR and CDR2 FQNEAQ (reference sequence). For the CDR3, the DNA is TGTGCTCTCAGGGTAATGAACACTGAAGCTTTCTTT. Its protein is CALRVMNTEAFF.

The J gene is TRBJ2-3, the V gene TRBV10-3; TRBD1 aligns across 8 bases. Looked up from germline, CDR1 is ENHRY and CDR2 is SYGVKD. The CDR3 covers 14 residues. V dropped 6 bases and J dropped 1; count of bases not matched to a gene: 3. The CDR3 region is CAISQGAGTDTQYF. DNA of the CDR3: TGTGCCATCAGCCAGGGGGCGGGCACAGATACGCAGTATTTT.

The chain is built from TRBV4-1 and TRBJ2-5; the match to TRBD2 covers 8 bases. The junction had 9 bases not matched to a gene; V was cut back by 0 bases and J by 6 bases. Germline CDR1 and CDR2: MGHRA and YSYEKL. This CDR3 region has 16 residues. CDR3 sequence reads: CASSQDGGLAGQTQYF. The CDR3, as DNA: TGCGCCAGCAGCCAAGATGGAGGATTAGCGGGGCAGACCCAGTACTTC.

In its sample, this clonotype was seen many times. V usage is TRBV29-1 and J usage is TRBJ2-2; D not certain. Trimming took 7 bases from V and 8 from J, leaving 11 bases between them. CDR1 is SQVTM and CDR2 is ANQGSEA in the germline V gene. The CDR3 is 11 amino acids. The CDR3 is CSAQDWGELFF. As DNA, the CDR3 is TGCAGCGCCCAGGATTGGGGGGAGCTGTTTTTT.

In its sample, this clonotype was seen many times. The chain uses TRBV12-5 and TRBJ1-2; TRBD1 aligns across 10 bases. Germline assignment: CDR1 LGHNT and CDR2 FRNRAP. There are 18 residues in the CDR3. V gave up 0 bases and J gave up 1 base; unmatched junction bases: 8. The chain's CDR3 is CASGLVLRDRGDNYGYTF. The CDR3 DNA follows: TGTGCTAGTGGTTTGGTATTAAGGGACAGGGGAGATAACTATGGCTACACCTTC.

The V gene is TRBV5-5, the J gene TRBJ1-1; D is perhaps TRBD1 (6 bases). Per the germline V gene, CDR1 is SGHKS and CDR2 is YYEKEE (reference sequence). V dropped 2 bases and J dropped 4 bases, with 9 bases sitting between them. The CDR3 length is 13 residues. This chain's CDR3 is CASSFGTITEAFF. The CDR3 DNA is TGTGCCAGCAGCTTCGGGACAATCACTGAAGCTTTCTTT.

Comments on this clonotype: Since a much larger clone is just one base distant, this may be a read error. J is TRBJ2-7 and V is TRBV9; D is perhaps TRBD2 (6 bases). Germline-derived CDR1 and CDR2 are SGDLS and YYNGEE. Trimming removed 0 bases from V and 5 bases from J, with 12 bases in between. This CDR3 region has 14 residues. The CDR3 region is CASSVAGGINEQYF. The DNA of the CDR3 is TGTGCCAGCAGCGTAGCTGGGGGGATCAACGAGCAGTACTTC.

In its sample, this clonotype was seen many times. The CDR3 protein is CASSLEPSGTYTGELFF. The CDR3 DNA sequence: TGTGCCAGCAGCTTAGAGCCGAGCGGAACCTACACCGGGGAGCTGTTTTTT. The V call is TRBV7-2, the J call TRBJ2-2; D might be TRBD2 (5 bases). Trimming took 1 base from V and 3 from J, leaving 15 bases between them. Germline V gene lookup returns CDR1 SGHTA and CDR2 FQGNSA. The CDR3 totals 17 residues.

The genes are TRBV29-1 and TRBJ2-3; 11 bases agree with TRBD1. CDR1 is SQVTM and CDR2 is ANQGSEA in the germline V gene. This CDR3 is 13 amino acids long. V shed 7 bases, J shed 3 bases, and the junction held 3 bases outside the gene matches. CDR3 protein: CSAGTGGTDTQYF. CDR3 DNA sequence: TGCAGCGCCGGGACAGGGGGTACAGATACGCAGTATTTT.

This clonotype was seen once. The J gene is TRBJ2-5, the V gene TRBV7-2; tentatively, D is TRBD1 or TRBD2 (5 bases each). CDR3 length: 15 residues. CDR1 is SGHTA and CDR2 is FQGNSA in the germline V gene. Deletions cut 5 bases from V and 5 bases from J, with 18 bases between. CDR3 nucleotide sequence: TGTGCCAGCAGCAACGTAGGACGAGGGGAGGAGACCCAGTACTTC. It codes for CASSNVGRGEETQYF.

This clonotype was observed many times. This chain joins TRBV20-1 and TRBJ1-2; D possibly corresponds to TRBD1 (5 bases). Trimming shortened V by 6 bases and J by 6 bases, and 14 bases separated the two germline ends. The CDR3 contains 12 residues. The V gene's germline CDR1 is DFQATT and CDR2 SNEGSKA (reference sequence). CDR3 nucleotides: TGCAGTGCCGGGACCTCCCGGGATGGCTACACCTTC. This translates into CSAGTSRDGYTF.

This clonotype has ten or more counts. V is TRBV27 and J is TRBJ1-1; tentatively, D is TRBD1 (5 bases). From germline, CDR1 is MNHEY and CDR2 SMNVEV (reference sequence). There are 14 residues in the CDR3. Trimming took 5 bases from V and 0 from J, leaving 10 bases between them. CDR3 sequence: CASSRGNLNTEAFF. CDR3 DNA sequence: TGTGCCAGCAGTCGGGGCAATTTGAACACTGAAGCTTTCTTT.

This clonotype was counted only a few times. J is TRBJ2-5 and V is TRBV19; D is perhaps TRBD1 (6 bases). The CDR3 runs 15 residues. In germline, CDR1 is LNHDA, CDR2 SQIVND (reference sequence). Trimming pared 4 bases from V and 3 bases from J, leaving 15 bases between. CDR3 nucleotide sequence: TGTGCCAGTAGTAGGACAGCGACTACTGAAGAGACCCAGTACTTC. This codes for CASSRTATTEETQYF.

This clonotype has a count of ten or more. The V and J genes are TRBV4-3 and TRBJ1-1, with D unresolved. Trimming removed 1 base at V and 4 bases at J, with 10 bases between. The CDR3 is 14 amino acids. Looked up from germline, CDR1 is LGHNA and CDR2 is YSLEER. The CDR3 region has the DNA TGCGCCAGCAGCCAAGGAAGAGGGTTCACTGAAGCTTTCTTT. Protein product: CASSQGRGFTEAFF.

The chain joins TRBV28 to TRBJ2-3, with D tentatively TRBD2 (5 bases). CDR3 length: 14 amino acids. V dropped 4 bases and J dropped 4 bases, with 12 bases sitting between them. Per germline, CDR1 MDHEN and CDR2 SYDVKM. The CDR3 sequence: CASSSGVTPDTQYF. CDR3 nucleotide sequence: TGTGCCAGCAGTTCCGGGGTCACCCCAGATACGCAGTATTTT. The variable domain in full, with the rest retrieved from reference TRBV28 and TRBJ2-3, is DVKVTQSSRYLVKRTGEKVFLECVQDMDHENMFWYRQDPGLGLRLIYFSYDVKMKEKGDIPEGYSVSREKKERFSLILESASTNQTSMYLCASSSGVTPDTQYFGPGTRLTVL.

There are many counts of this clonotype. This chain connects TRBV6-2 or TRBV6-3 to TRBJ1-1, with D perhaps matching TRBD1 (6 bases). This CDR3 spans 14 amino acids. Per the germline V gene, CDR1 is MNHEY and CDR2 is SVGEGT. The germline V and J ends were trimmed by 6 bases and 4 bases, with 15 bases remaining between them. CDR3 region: CASSLTDRFTEAFF. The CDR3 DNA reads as TGTGCCAGCAGCCTGACCGACAGGTTCACTGAAGCTTTCTTT.

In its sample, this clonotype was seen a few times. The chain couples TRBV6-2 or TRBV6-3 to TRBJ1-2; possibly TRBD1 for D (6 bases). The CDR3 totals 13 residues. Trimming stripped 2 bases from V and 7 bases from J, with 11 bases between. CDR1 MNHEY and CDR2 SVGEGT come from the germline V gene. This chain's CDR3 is CASSYGTRGGYTF. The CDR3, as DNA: TGTGCCAGCAGTTACGGGACCAGGGGTGGCTACACCTTC.

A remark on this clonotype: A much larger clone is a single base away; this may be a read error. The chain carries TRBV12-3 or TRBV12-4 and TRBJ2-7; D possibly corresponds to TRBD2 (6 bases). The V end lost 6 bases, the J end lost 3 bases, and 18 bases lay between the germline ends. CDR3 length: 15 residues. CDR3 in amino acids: CASRFPPAGYYEQYF. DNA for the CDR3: TGTGCCAGCAGATTTCCCCCGGCGGGATACTACGAGCAGTACTTC.